This T cell receptor beta chain came from a study of response to subunit inactivated influenza vaccine (dated by TCRdb to the late 2010s). At the level of the whole study: The study used deep quantitative T cell receptor repertoire profiling to track responses to a trivalent subunit inactivated influenza vaccine. What the work shows at the level of the full study, not this receptor alone: The authors suggested that each seasonal influenza vaccination may recruit only a limited number of new T cells.

This clonotype was observed a few times. The antigen it binds to is not known. Qualities for individual bases were not recorded, and no much larger clone is one base off. The germline V gene yields SQVTM for CDR1 and ANQGSEA for CDR2. Trimming at the junction amounts to 3 bases on V and 0 bases on J, and the germline ends lie 11 bases apart. Inclusive of the bounding cysteine and phenylalanine, the CDR3 is 14 residues long. Here the CDR3 DNA is all that survives: 42 bases in frame from base 1. The library was produced with RT-PCR. The sequencing machine was an Illumina HiSeq 2500. TCRdb handled the public reads itself, with Q25 trimming in fastp and clone calling in MiXCR, and kept productive beta chains. All rows with the same CDR3 protein become a single entry with the most common DNA and genes. Counted in this sample were 600,000 to 850,000 distinct CDR3 sequences; about 14% of them appeared once. Clones ranked in the top ten supply 7.5% to 8% of the sample.

This TCR was sampled from a man aged 45 to 65 who received an inactivated influenza vaccine. Donor details come from another sample of the same person, matched by shared clones. This receptor chain uses TRBV29-1 and TRBJ1-2; a tentative D call is TRBD1 (5 bases match). Sample: PBMCs from blood, taken around 15 days before vaccination. This receptor has the CDR3 CSVDPPGPNYGYTF. The DNA is as follows: TGCAGCGTTGATCCACCAGGGCCTAACTATGGCTACACCTTC.